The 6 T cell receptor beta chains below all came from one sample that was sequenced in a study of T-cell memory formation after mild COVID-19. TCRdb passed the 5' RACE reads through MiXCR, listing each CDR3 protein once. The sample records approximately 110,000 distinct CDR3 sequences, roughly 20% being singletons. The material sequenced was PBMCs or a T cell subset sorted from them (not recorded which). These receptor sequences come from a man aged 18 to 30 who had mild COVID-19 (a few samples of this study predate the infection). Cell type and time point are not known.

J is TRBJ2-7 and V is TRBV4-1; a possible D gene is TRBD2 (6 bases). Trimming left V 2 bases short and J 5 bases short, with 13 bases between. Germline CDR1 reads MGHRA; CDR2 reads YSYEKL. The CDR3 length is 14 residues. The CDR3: CASSQFAGSDEQYF. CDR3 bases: TGCGCCAGCAGCCAATTCGCGGGGTCGGACGAGCAGTACTTC.

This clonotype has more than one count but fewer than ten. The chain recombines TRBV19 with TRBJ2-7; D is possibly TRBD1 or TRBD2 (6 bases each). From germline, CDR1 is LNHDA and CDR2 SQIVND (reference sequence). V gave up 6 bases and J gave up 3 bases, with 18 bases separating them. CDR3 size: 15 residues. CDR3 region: CASSWGSGGDYEQYF. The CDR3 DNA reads TGTGCCAGTAGCTGGGGATCCGGGGGCGACTACGAGCAGTACTTC. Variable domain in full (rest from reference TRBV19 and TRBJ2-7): DGGITQSPKYLFRKEGQNVTLSCEQNLNHDAMYWYRQDPGQGLRLIYYSQIVNDFQKGDIAEGYSVSREKKESFPLTVTSAQKNPTAFYLCASSWGSGGDYEQYFGPGTRLTVT.

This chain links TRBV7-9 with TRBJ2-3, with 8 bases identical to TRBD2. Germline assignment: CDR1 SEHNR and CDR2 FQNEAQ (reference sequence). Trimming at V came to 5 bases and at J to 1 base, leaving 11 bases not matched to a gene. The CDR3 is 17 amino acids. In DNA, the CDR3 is TGTGCCAGCAGCCCTGGGGTAGCGGGGTCTCGCACAGATACGCAGTATTTT. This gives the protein CASSPGVAGSRTDTQYF. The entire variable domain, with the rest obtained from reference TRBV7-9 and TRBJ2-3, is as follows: DTGVSQNPRHKITKRGQNVTFRCDPISEHNRLYWYRQTLGQGPEFLTYFQNEAQLEKSRLLSDRFSAERPKGSFSTLEIQRTEQGDSAMYLCASSPGVAGSRTDTQYFGPGTRLTVL.

The CDR3 loop is CASSWGQGTGTEAFF. In DNA, the CDR3 is TGCGCCAGCAGCTGGGGACAGGGAACGGGCACTGAAGCTTTCTTT. J is TRBJ1-1 and V is TRBV5-1; TRBD1 matches 9 bases. Looked up from germline, CDR1 is SGHRS and CDR2 is YFSETQ. The CDR3 contains 15 residues. The J segment lost 4 bases and the V segment lost 3 bases, leaving 7 bases of the junction unmatched.

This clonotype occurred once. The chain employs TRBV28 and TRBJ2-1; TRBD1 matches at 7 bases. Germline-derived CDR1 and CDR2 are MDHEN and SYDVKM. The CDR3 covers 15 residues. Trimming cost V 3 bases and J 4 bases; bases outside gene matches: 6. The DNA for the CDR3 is TGTGCCAGCAGTTTCCTAAGGGGGCGGTACAATGAGCAGTTCTTC. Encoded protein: CASSFLRGRYNEQFF.

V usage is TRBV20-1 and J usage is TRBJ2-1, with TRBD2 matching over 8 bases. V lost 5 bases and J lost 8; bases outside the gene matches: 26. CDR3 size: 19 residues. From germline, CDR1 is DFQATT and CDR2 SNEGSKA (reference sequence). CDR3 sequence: CSAAGEWGTSGIPGYEQFF. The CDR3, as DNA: TGCAGTGCTGCAGGGGAATGGGGAACTAGCGGTATCCCGGGGTATGAGCAGTTCTTC.